The 27 T cell receptor beta chains below come from one sample, sequenced in a study of shared clonotypes between healthy human individuals. TCRdb's table, derived via immunoSEQ multiplex PCR, lists solely in-frame clones and lacks some. The sample includes hundreds of thousands of clones, around 96% of them seen just once. What was sequenced was naive CD4+ T cells sorted from blood. As to subset: CD45RA+ positively selected. These receptors were obtained from a woman aged 25 to 45 in good health.

The chain uses TRBV6-5 and TRBJ2-1, with a weak D call TRBD2 (7 bases). Trimming stripped 5 bases from V and 7 bases from J, with 18 bases between. Germline CDR1 MNHEY, CDR2 SVGAGI. This CDR3 is 15 amino acids long. As DNA, the CDR3 is TGTGCCAGCAGTCCCCGCGGAGGGGGAGGGAATGAGCAGTTCTTC. This encodes CASSPRGGGGNEQFF.

The V call is TRBV18, the J call TRBJ2-7; 9 bases line up with TRBD1. Germline lookup yields CDR1 KGHSH and CDR2 LQKENI. The CDR3 is 13 amino acids. The junction had 8 bases not matched to a gene; V was cut back by 8 bases and J by 6 bases. In nucleotides, the CDR3 is TGTGCCAGCACGCCGGGACAGGGTGGCGAGCAGTACTTC. This sequence encodes CASTPGQGGEQYF.

V and J are TRBV4-1 and TRBJ2-7; D is tentatively TRBD1 or TRBD2 (6 bases each). The CDR3 runs to 15 residues. V was shortened by 2 bases and J by 6 bases, with 17 bases between the two germline ends. Germline values: CDR1 MGHRA, CDR2 YSYEKL. CDR3 bases: TGCGCCAGCAGCCAACCGACGTCGGGGGCTGGCGAGCAGTACTTC. This codes for CASSQPTSGAGEQYF.

This chain links TRBV18 with TRBJ2-7, with 13 bases matching TRBD2. Trimming took 2 bases from V and 4 from J; bases not matched to a gene: 5. Germline V gene lookup returns CDR1 KGHSH and CDR2 LQKENI. The CDR3 has 16 amino acids. The CDR3 region has the DNA TGTGCCAGCTCACCAAGGGGACTAGCGGGATTGTACGAGCAGTACTTC. It is translated as CASSPRGLAGLYEQYF.

The rearrangement uses TRBV27 and TRBJ1-1, with 8 bases aligning to TRBD1. This CDR3 has 14 amino acids. Germline CDR1 reads MNHEY; CDR2 reads SMNVEV (reference sequence). The V gene end was trimmed by 5 bases and the J gene end by 3 bases; junction bases not matched to a gene: 5. The CDR3 DNA reads TGTGCCAGCAGTACGGACAGGGCGGACACTGAAGCTTTCTTT. Protein sequence: CASSTDRADTEAFF.

Turning to this clone: The same CDR3 is also encoded by other DNA sequences in this sample. This rearrangement joins TRBV10-3 to TRBJ2-5; perhaps TRBD1 as D (6 bases). The V end lost 3 bases, the J end lost 3 bases, and 8 bases lay between the germline ends. Germline V gives CDR1 ENHRY, CDR2 SYGVKD. The CDR3 consists of 13 residues. CDR3 residues: CAISDSGEETQYF. CDR3 DNA sequence: TGTGCCATCAGTGATTCAGGGGAAGAGACCCAGTACTTC.

The V and J genes are TRBV10-3 and TRBJ2-7; possibly TRBD1 for D (5 bases). Trimming stripped 2 bases from V and 6 bases from J, with 17 bases between. Germline CDR1 reads ENHRY; CDR2 reads SYGVKD. The CDR3 loop spans 15 amino acids. The CDR3 sequence: CAISEIPSAQGEQYF. The CDR3 bases are TGTGCCATCAGTGAGATCCCATCCGCTCAGGGCGAGCAGTACTTC.

This chain connects TRBV7-8 to TRBJ2-5; D perhaps matches TRBD1 (5 bases). Between the trimmed V and J ends, which lost 2 bases and 11 bases, there was a span of 18 bases. In germline, CDR1 is SGHVS, CDR2 FQNEAQ. CDR3 length equals 14 residues. The CDR3 nucleotides read TGTGCCAGCAGCTTACCGTGGGGCAGAGAGCTGCAGTACTTC. It translates to CASSLPWGRELQYF.

The chain is built from TRBV7-2 and TRBJ2-1; 13 nucleotides line up with TRBD2. With V trimmed by 0 bases and J by 5 bases, 4 bases remained unmatched. Germline V CDR1 and CDR2: SGHTA, FQGNSA. This CDR3 has 17 residues. The CDR3 region has the DNA TGTGCCAGCAGCTTAGCGAAACTAGCGGGAGGGAACAATGAGCAGTTCTTC. It specifies CASSLAKLAGGNNEQFF.

The CDR3 sequence: CASSLGQGIEKLFF. The CDR3 nucleotides are TGTGCCAGCAGCCTGGGACAGGGCATTGAAAAACTGTTTTTT. This chain links TRBV28 with TRBJ1-4, with 9 bases aligning to TRBD1. The CDR3 length is 14 residues. The V gene end was trimmed by 6 bases and the J gene end by 7 bases; junction bases not matched to a gene: 6. Germline-derived CDR1 and CDR2 are MDHEN and SYDVKM.

This rearrangement joins TRBV4-2 to TRBJ2-7, with a possible D match to TRBD2 (6 bases). The germline CDR1 and CDR2 sequences are LGHNA and YNFKEQ. V was shortened by 0 bases and J by 4 bases, with 13 bases between the two germline ends. The CDR3 is 15 residues long. The chain's CDR3 is CASSQEYGSRYEQYF. CDR3 nucleotide sequence: TGTGCCAGCAGCCAAGAGTACGGGAGCAGATACGAGCAGTACTTC.

The J gene is TRBJ2-7, the V gene TRBV28, with 10 bases lining up with TRBD1. The germline V gene encodes CDR1 MDHEN and CDR2 SYDVKM. The J segment lost 4 bases and the V segment lost 1 base, leaving 16 bases of the junction unmatched. This CDR3 has 19 amino acids. CDR3 coding DNA: TGTGCCAGCAGTTTATATCGGACAGGGGGTTTAGCGGCTAAATACGAGCAGTACTTC. Translated, it gives CASSLYRTGGLAAKYEQYF. Full variable domain (outside the CDR3, taken from reference TRBV28 and TRBJ2-7): DVKVTQSSRYLVKRTGEKVFLECVQDMDHENMFWYRQDPGLGLRLIYFSYDVKMKEKGDIPEGYSVSREKKERFSLILESASTNQTSMYLCASSLYRTGGLAAKYEQYFGPGTRLTVT.

The chain couples TRBV7-2 to TRBJ1-6; no clear D gene. Deletions cut 4 bases from V and 9 bases from J, with 7 bases between. The CDR3 loop spans 12 amino acids. Germline V gene data show CDR1 as SGHTA and CDR2 as FQGNSA. CDR3 sequence (DNA): TGTGCCAGCAGCTACCTAACTTCACCCCTCCACTTT. Translation: CASSYLTSPLHF.

This clone has a single count. This sequence joins TRBV4-1 and TRBJ2-7; D perhaps matches TRBD2 (5 bases). Germline assignment: CDR1 MGHRA and CDR2 YSYEKL. With 0 bases removed from V and 6 bases from J, the gap between germline ends came to 18 bases. The CDR3 consists of 16 residues. The CDR3 spells CASSQDAADSLGEQYF. The CDR3 DNA sequence: TGCGCCAGCAGCCAAGATGCAGCGGATTCCCTTGGCGAGCAGTACTTC.

Notes on this clone: This CDR3 is also generated by other DNA sequences in the sample. The chain uses TRBV18 and TRBJ1-1; D might be TRBD1 (6 bases). The CDR3 spans 14 residues. Looked up from germline, CDR1 is KGHSH and CDR2 is LQKENI. Deletions cut 1 base from V and 2 bases from J, with 8 bases between. CDR3 residues: CASSPRGPNTEAFF. The CDR3 coding sequence is TGTGCCAGCTCACCACGGGGGCCCAACACTGAAGCTTTCTTT. The whole variable domain, remainder taken from reference TRBV18 and TRBJ1-1, is NAGVMQNPRHLVRRRGQEARLRCSPMKGHSHVYWYRQLPEEGLKFMVYLQKENIIDESGMPKERFSAEFPKEGPSILRIQQVVRGDSAAYFCASSPRGPNTEAFFGQGTRLTVV.

The chain carries TRBV28 and TRBJ1-2, with D hard to call. The germline CDR1 and CDR2 sequences are MDHEN and SYDVKM. V gave up 2 bases and J gave up 6 bases, with 13 bases separating them. The CDR3 has 14 residues. CDR3 bases: TGTGCCAGCAGTTTAAGGAGCCCATCGCATGGCTACACCTTC. Encoded protein: CASSLRSPSHGYTF.

In the case of this clone: This specimen includes other DNA sequences encoding the same CDR3. CDR3: CASSLGGAGYTF. Written as DNA, the CDR3 is TGTGCCAGCAGCTTAGGGGGGGCTGGCTACACCTTC. V usage is TRBV7-9 and J usage is TRBJ1-2; maybe TRBD1 (6 bases). This CDR3 is 12 amino acids long. V gave up 1 base and J gave up 7 bases, with 7 bases separating them. Germline CDR1 and CDR2: SEHNR and FQNEAQ (reference sequence).

This sequence joins TRBV7-2 and TRBJ2-1; D is possibly TRBD1 (6 bases). This CDR3 region has 15 residues. V shed 4 bases and J shed 4 bases, with 14 bases lying between them. In germline, CDR1 is SGHTA, CDR2 FQGNSA. DNA for the CDR3: TGTGCCAGCAGCTCCAGGGGCGGTGGGTACAATGAGCAGTTCTTC. Translated: CASSSRGGGYNEQFF.

The chain links TRBV5-1 to TRBJ1-4; a weak D match, TRBD1 (5 bases). Germline V gene sequence: CDR1 SGHRS, CDR2 YFSETQ. Trimming took off 4 bases at V and 7 bases at J, with 17 bases between the two ends. This CDR3 comprises 15 residues. Here the CDR3 reads CASSVTGTLGEKLFF. CDR3 DNA sequence: TGCGCCAGCAGCGTAACCGGGACCCTGGGTGAAAAACTGTTTTTT.

The V call is TRBV6-5, the J call TRBJ1-1; 8 bases line up with TRBD1. The ends lost 5 bases at V and 6 bases at J; junction bases unmatched: 8. CDR1 MNHEY and CDR2 SVGAGI come from the germline V gene. The CDR3 has 14 amino acids. The CDR3 coding sequence is TGTGCCAGCAGTAACGGACAGGGTGAGGCTGAAGCTTTCTTT. As protein: CASSNGQGEAEAFF.

This rearrangement joins TRBV23-1 to TRBJ1-5, with unresolved D. TRBV23-1 is noted as an ORF with a role that remains uncertain. Trimming cost V 7 bases and J 2 bases, with 30 bases left between them. This CDR3 has 20 amino acids. CDR3 loop: CASTPRGREAFSWGNQPQHF. The DNA for the CDR3 is TGCGCCAGCACTCCTCGAGGCCGGGAAGCTTTCTCATGGGGCAATCAGCCCCAGCATTTT.

The gene calls are TRBV15 and TRBJ1-1; 7 nucleotides agree with TRBD1. The CDR3 loop spans 14 amino acids. Germline CDR1 and CDR2: LNHNV and YYDKDF (reference sequence). J was trimmed by 7 bases and V by 4 bases; bases with no gene match: 9. This CDR3 reads CATSTTGPGGEAFF. CDR3 sequence (DNA): TGTGCCACCAGCACTACAGGTCCAGGGGGTGAAGCTTTCTTT.

This sequence joins TRBV4-1 and TRBJ2-5, with D possibly TRBD2 on 6 matching bases. The CDR3 is 16 amino acids. V dropped 0 bases and J dropped 4 bases, with 15 bases sitting between them. The germline V gene has CDR1 MGHRA and CDR2 YSYEKL. The CDR3 DNA is TGCGCCAGCAGCCAAGAGGTGGCGGGGCTCGGAGAGACCCAGTACTTC. Amino acids: CASSQEVAGLGETQYF.

V usage is TRBV7-2 and J usage is TRBJ2-5, with TRBD2 matching over 12 bases. The CDR3 is 15 residues long. CDR1 SGHTA and CDR2 FQGNSA come from the germline V gene. Trimming at V came to 3 bases and at J to 5 bases, leaving 4 bases not matched to a gene. The CDR3 sequence: CASSLTSGRAETQYF. CDR3 nucleotides: TGTGCCAGCAGCTTGACTAGCGGGAGAGCGGAGACCCAGTACTTC.

The gene calls are TRBV28 and TRBJ2-7, with 9 bases aligning to TRBD2. CDR3 length: 16 residues. From germline, CDR1 is MDHEN and CDR2 SYDVKM. The ends lost 1 base at V and 5 bases at J; junction bases unmatched: 9. In DNA form, the CDR3 reads TGTGCCAGCAGTTTATCCCTCAGCGGGAGGTTCAACGAGCAGTACTTC. Translation gives CASSLSLSGRFNEQYF.

The rearrangement joins TRBV9 to TRBJ1-3; a weak D match, TRBD1 (6 bases). V shed 3 bases and J shed 8 bases, with 12 bases lying between them. The CDR3 extends over 13 amino acids. Germline CDR1 is SGDLS and CDR2 is YYNGEE. The CDR3 spells CASSAGGLDTIYF. In DNA, the CDR3 is TGTGCCAGCAGCGCGGGGGGGCTTGACACCATATATTTT.

The genes are TRBV7-3 and TRBJ2-7, with 10 bases identical to TRBD1. The CDR3 has 15 amino acids. Germline CDR1 reads SGHTA; CDR2 reads FQGTGA. With V trimmed by 5 bases and J by 5 bases, 9 bases remained unmatched. The CDR3 is CASSHTGTGVHEQYF. Here the CDR3 DNA reads TGTGCCAGCAGCCACACCGGGACAGGGGTCCACGAGCAGTACTTC.